The rows below give T cell receptor beta chains drawn from one sample of a study of blood T cells in healthy people across ages. TCRdb itself ran the 5' RACE reads through MiXCR, one entry per CDR3 protein. This table has about 760,000 distinct CDR3 sequences, roughly 25% appearing once. These same data were also listed under a study on T cells of mothers and their children.

The sample consisted of blood. The receptors here all came from a boy younger than 18 in good health. CDR3s include the opening cysteine and the closing phenylalanine or tryptophan. Each record gives: CDR3 protein, CDR3 DNA, D gene, clone size, J gene, V gene. D genes are given only for firm matches. The size field is filled for only some rows; it gives once, few, many or a size class.

CATSQRGETQYF TGTGCCACCAGTCAAAGGGGGGAGACCCAGTACTTC - - TRBJ2-5 TRBV24-1
CASSLAAVENIQYF TGTGCCAGCAGCTTAGCGGCAGTTGAAAACATTCAGTACTTC - few TRBJ2-4 TRBV7-8
CASSLNTQGATNEKLFF TGCGCCAGCAGCTTAAACACACAGGGGGCAACTAATGAAAAACTGTTTTTT TRBD1 - TRBJ1-4 TRBV5-1
CASKGAASTDTQYF TGCGCCAGCAAGGGGGCGGCTAGCACAGATACGCAGTATTTT TRBD1 - TRBJ2-3 TRBV10-1
CSVLLAGATQETQYF TGCAGCGTCTTATTAGCGGGGGCGACCCAAGAGACCCAGTACTTC TRBD2 - TRBJ2-5 TRBV29-1
CASSQELAGAFTYEQYF TGTGCCAGCAGCCAAGAGCTAGCGGGGGCCTTCACCTACGAGCAGTACTTC TRBD2 - TRBJ2-7 TRBV4-2
CASSTERGPLEQFF TGCGCCAGCAGCACTGAACGGGGCCCCCTGGAGCAGTTCTTC - few TRBJ2-1 TRBV5-1
CASSESLAGGEETQYF TGCGCCAGCAGTGAGTCGTTGGCAGGAGGTGAAGAGACCCAGTACTTC - once TRBJ2-5 TRBV10-1
CASSPGGRENEQFF TGTGCCAGCAGCCCGGGAGGGCGGGAGAATGAGCAGTTCTTC TRBD2 - TRBJ2-1 TRBV7-9
CAIQPGDRNGYTF TGTGCCATCCAGCCAGGGGACCGGAATGGCTACACCTTC - few TRBJ1-2 TRBV7-9
CASGPRNDIYNEQFF TGTGCTAGTGGTCCCCGTAATGATATTTACAATGAGCAGTTCTTC - once TRBJ2-1 TRBV12-5
CSAPNPSGTQYF TGCAGTGCTCCAAACCCGTCAGGGACCCAGTACTTC - - TRBJ2-5 TRBV20-1
CASSDRFGYTF TGTGCCAGCAGTGACCGCTTTGGCTACACCTTC - - TRBJ1-2 TRBV12-3/TRBV12-4
CASSLVPDRNYGYTF TGTGCCAGCAGCTTAGTTCCTGACAGGAACTATGGCTACACCTTC - - TRBJ1-2 TRBV7-9
CASSQIAGPTTYEQYF TGCGCCAGCAGCCAGATAGCGGGGCCCACAACCTACGAGCAGTACTTC TRBD2 - TRBJ2-7 TRBV4-1
CASSLDNRVNNEQFF TGTGCCAGCAGCTTAGACAACAGGGTCAACAATGAGCAGTTCTTC - - TRBJ2-1 TRBV7-9
CASSLPGLAGDEQFF TGTGCCAGCAGTCTGCCGGGACTAGCGGGAGATGAGCAGTTCTTC TRBD2 - TRBJ2-1 TRBV2
CASSFSGSSNNEQFF TGTGCCAGCAGTTTTTCCGGGAGTAGCAACAATGAGCAGTTCTTC - - TRBJ2-1 TRBV12-3/TRBV12-4
CASSYSNSYGYTF TGTGCCAGCAGTTACTCGAACAGTTATGGCTACACCTTC - - TRBJ1-2 TRBV6-2/TRBV6-3
CASSHEETQYF TGCGCCAGCAGCCACGAAGAGACCCAGTACTTC - few TRBJ2-5 TRBV4-1
CASSLWTDQETQYF TGTGCCAGCAGCTTATGGACGGACCAAGAGACCCAGTACTTC - - TRBJ2-5 TRBV5-7
CASSQDRSGVGTEAFF TGCGCCAGCAGCCAAGATCGTTCCGGAGTAGGCACTGAAGCTTTCTTT - - TRBJ1-1 TRBV4-3
CASSSPRRGLNTEAFF TGTGCCAGCAGCTCGCCAAGGAGGGGGCTAAACACTGAAGCTTTCTTT TRBD1 few TRBJ1-1 TRBV7-2
CASSFRSVGVQYF TGTGCCAGCAGTTTTCGTTCGGTTGGGGTTCAGTACTTC - few TRBJ2-4 TRBV12-3/TRBV12-4
CASRVGGWLETQYF TGTGCCAGCAGGGTAGGAGGATGGCTAGAGACCCAGTACTTC - few TRBJ2-5 TRBV12-3/TRBV12-4
CASSGDHNIGRETQYF TGCGCCAGCAGTGGTGACCATAACATCGGGCGAGAGACCCAGTACTTC - few TRBJ2-5 TRBV10-2
CASSPGLGGSDTQYF TGTGCTAGCAGCCCGGGACTAGGCGGCAGTGATACGCAGTATTTT TRBD2 few TRBJ2-3 TRBV7-7
CASRKDEQGARTDAQYF TGTGCCAGCAGAAAAGACGAGCAGGGGGCCCGCACAGATGCGCAGTATTTT TRBD1 - TRBJ2-3 TRBV12-3/TRBV12-4
CASSLYTGGGYEQYF TGTGCCAGCAGTTTATATACAGGGGGAGGGTACGAGCAGTACTTC - few TRBJ2-7 TRBV28
CASSPSLAGGHEQYF TGTGCCAGCAGCCCCTCTCTAGCGGGAGGGCACGAGCAGTACTTC TRBD2 few TRBJ2-7 TRBV13
CAISGTGSNQPQHF TGTGCCATCAGCGGGACAGGTAGCAATCAGCCCCAGCATTTT TRBD1 few TRBJ1-5 TRBV10-3
CASSQRAADRTGEQFF TGTGCCAGCAGCCAGAGGGCAGCGGATCGGACCGGGGAGCAGTTTTTT - - TRBJ2-2 TRBV3-1
CAVAVSYNSPLHF TGTGCCGTTGCGGTGTCCTATAATTCACCCCTCCACTTT - - TRBJ1-6 TRBV10-3
CASSQDGTPPYF TGTGCCAGCAGTCAGGACGGCACTCCCCCCTATTTT - few TRBJ1-3 TRBV12-3/TRBV12-4
CASSEGQGLLYEQYF TGTGCCAGCAGTGAAGGACAGGGGCTCCTGTACGAGCAGTACTTC TRBD1 - TRBJ2-7 TRBV6-1
CASSTWESQGSYNEQFF TGTGCCAGCAGCACTTGGGAATCTCAGGGCTCCTACAATGAGCAGTTCTTC - - TRBJ2-1 TRBV28
CASSYGHGYTF TGTGCCAGCAGTTATGGTCATGGCTACACCTTC - - TRBJ1-2 TRBV6-2/TRBV6-3
CASSDPRGGAFF TGTGCCAGCAGTGACCCGCGTGGGGGGGCTTTCTTT - few TRBJ1-1 TRBV6-2/TRBV6-3
CASSSQGGGEKLFF TGTGCCAGCAGTTCTCAGGGTGGGGGGGAAAAACTGTTTTTT - - TRBJ1-4 TRBV12-3/TRBV12-4
CSVYRTTEAFF TGCAGCGTTTACCGGACAACTGAAGCTTTCTTT - - TRBJ1-1 TRBV29-1
CSARLRENYGYTF TGCAGTGCTCGCCTCCGGGAAAACTATGGCTACACCTTC - few TRBJ1-2 TRBV20-1
CASSLVQFGANVLTF TGTGCCAGCAGCTTAGTACAGTTTGGGGCCAACGTCCTGACTTTC - few TRBJ2-6 TRBV11-2
CASSSRGQRNIQYF TGTGCCAGCAGCTCCCGGGGACAGAGAAACATTCAGTACTTC TRBD1 - TRBJ2-4 TRBV5-6
CASSLRGTGRQETQYF TGTGCCAGTAGTTTAAGGGGGACAGGGCGTCAAGAGACCCAGTACTTC TRBD1 few TRBJ2-5 TRBV12-3/TRBV12-4
CSANSGRLWEQYF TGCAGTGCCAACTCGGGACGCCTGTGGGAGCAGTACTTC - few TRBJ2-7 TRBV20-1
CASSRGQGATTGNTIYF TGTGCCAGCAGTCGGGGACAGGGGGCAACGACTGGAAACACCATATATTTT TRBD1 - TRBJ1-3 TRBV6-1
CSASEQFF TGCAGTGCTAGCGAGCAGTTCTTC - many TRBJ2-1 TRBV20-1
CASAGGNTIYF TGTGCCAGCGCGGGAGGAAACACCATATATTTT - few TRBJ1-3 TRBV3-1
CASSVARHRTSGRTEQFF TGTGCCAGCAGCGTAGCGCGTCATCGGACTAGCGGGAGGACTGAGCAGTTCTTC TRBD2 - TRBJ2-1 TRBV9
CASSYTGVYGYTF TGTGCCAGCAGCTATACAGGGGTTTATGGCTACACCTTC TRBD1 few TRBJ1-2 TRBV7-2
CASSSWTDYEQYF TGTGCCAGCAGCAGCTGGACAGACTACGAGCAGTACTTC - - TRBJ2-7 TRBV14